Here is one T cell receptor (beta chain) with its context. The sample belongs to a study of cytomegalovirus exposure and HLA in healthy donors. The PCR ran on 60 Vbeta and 13 Jbeta primers. Generated by immunoSEQ multiplex PCR, the TCRdb table keeps only in-frame clones and is missing some. In total, the table holds about 130,000 clones. The V gene's germline CDR1 is SGHTS and CDR2 YDEGEE. V gave up 0 bases and J gave up 5 bases, with 8 bases separating them. The length of the CDR3 is 13 residues. Sequencing used PBMCs. This chain connects TRBV5-8 to TRBJ1-2; D unclear. This clonotype was sampled from a man aged 18 to 30 in good health and CMV-seronegative. CDR3 DNA: TGTGCCAGCAGCTTGGACCAGTTATATGGCTACACCTTC. It yields the protein CASSLDQLYGYTF.